This T cell receptor (beta chain) was recovered during a study of cytomegalovirus exposure and HLA in healthy donors. The wider study: Prior work identified around 100 million unique TCR beta sequences in roughly 190 million T cells. About 85 million unique TCRs from HLA-typed donors were held in an early release of data.

This CDR3 region has 14 residues. CDR1 SGHRS and CDR2 YFSETQ come from the germline V gene. Trimming removed 7 bases from V and 3 bases from J; junction bases left unmatched: 9. PCR amplification relied on 60 Vbeta primers (plus 13 Jbeta primers). The data were produced by immunoSEQ multiplex PCR, yet TCRdb's version contains in-frame clones alone and is incomplete. Of 150,000 to 200,000 clones in the sample, around 81% were seen once. The origin of this receptor is a woman between 40 and 55 years old in good health and CMV-seronegative. The chain couples TRBV5-1 to TRBJ1-2, with 7 bases lining up with TRBD1. Source material: PBMCs. The CDR3 bases are TGCGCCAGCTCGAGAGGGGGCGCGGACTATGGCTACACCTTC. Protein product: CASSRGGADYGYTF.